One sample yielded the 26 T cell receptor beta chains listed below, sequenced in a study of T cells in Graves' hyperthyroidism and ophthalmopathy. TCR beta CDR3 regions were amplified from RNA transcripts. An initial round of RT-PCR targeting the TCR CDR3 relied on the HTBI primer set. TCRdb analysed the multiplex PCR reads with MiXCR anew, one entry per CDR3 protein. The table lists 600,000 or so distinct CDR3 sequences, about 14% of them singletons. The sequenced sample consisted of blood. Receptors were obtained from a woman under 30 with Graves' ophthalmopathy.

This clonotype has ten or more counts. This chain links TRBV28 with TRBJ2-1; 10 positions agree with TRBD2. The CDR3 is made up of 16 amino acids. In germline, CDR1 is MDHEN, CDR2 SYDVKM. V shed 2 bases, J shed 3 bases, and the junction held 4 bases outside the gene matches. As DNA, the CDR3 is TGTGCCAGCAGTTTAGGACTAGCGGATGTCTACAATGAGCAGTTCTTC. The encoded protein is CASSLGLADVYNEQFF.

This clonotype was detected ten times or more. The chain recombines TRBV15 with TRBJ2-7; possibly TRBD1 for D (6 bases). Trimming removed 0 bases at V and 0 bases at J, with 12 bases between. The CDR3 totals 16 residues. Germline-derived CDR1 and CDR2 are LNHNV and YYDKDF (reference sequence). CDR3 residues: CATSRDRGHLSYEQYF. As DNA, the CDR3 is TGTGCCACCAGCAGAGATCGGGGACACCTCTCCTACGAGCAGTACTTC.

This clonotype appeared many times. The chain recombines TRBV7-8 with TRBJ1-1; D ambiguous. The CDR3 is made up of 17 amino acids. Looked up from germline, CDR1 is SGHVS and CDR2 is FQNEAQ. V shed 5 bases and J shed 1 base, with 20 bases lying between them. CDR3 sequence (DNA): TGTGCCAGCAGCCGCTTACCCCGTGAGACGGAGAACACTGAAGCTTTCTTT. Residues: CASSRLPRETENTEAFF.

This chain uses TRBV20-1 with TRBJ2-7; a possible D gene is TRBD2 (6 bases). This CDR3 has 17 amino acids. Deletions cut 6 bases from V and 2 bases from J, with 26 bases between. From germline, CDR1 is DFQATT and CDR2 SNEGSKA (reference sequence). The CDR3 sequence is CSATPDWGDSLPYEQYF. The CDR3 region has the DNA TGCAGTGCGACACCGGATTGGGGGGATTCTTTACCCTACGAGCAGTACTTC.

This chain connects TRBV29-1 to TRBJ2-1, with 7 bases that match TRBD1. CDR1 and CDR2 from the germline V gene are SQVTM and ANQGSEA. V shed 4 bases, J shed 10 bases, and the junction held 10 bases outside the gene matches. This CDR3 region has 13 residues. Written as DNA, the CDR3 is TGCAGCGTTGGGAATGGGGACAGCGCAGAGCAGTTCTTC. Translating it yields CSVGNGDSAEQFF.

In its sample, this clonotype was seen many times. This rearrangement joins TRBV6-1 to TRBJ1-1; unclear D gene. Germline CDR1 MNHNS, CDR2 SASEGT. The V and J ends lost 0 bases and 4 bases respectively, with 12 bases between them. CDR3 length: 15 amino acids. This CDR3 is CASSEAPGGGTEAFF. The CDR3 DNA is TGTGCCAGCAGTGAAGCACCGGGAGGCGGCACTGAAGCTTTCTTT.

Only one count was recorded for this clonotype. The chain employs TRBV7-9 and TRBJ1-2, with 7 bases lining up with TRBD1. Germline CDR1 reads SEHNR; CDR2 reads FQNEAQ (reference sequence). The CDR3 is 13 amino acids. V trimming: 5 bases; J trimming: 4 bases; junction bases outside the gene matches: 4. CDR3 residues: CASSGGGSYGYTF. The CDR3 DNA sequence: TGTGCCAGCAGCGGAGGGGGCAGCTATGGCTACACCTTC.

The chain uses TRBV6-1 and TRBJ1-5; tentative D call: TRBD1 (6 bases). The germline V gene has CDR1 MNHNS and CDR2 SASEGT. The V and J ends lost 4 bases and 0 bases respectively, with 10 bases between them. The CDR3 covers 15 residues. The CDR3 loop reads CASSGTGYSNQPQHF. CDR3 nucleotide sequence: TGTGCCAGCAGTGGAACAGGGTATAGCAATCAGCCCCAGCATTTT.

About this clonotype itself: At one end, the junction sequence differs from germline, possibly due to a read error. The chain links TRBV7-2 to TRBJ2-7, with D perhaps assigned TRBD1 or TRBD2 (5 bases each). The CDR3 sequence is 14 residues long. Germline assignment: CDR1 SGHTA and CDR2 FQGNSA. The chain's CDR3 is CASSPRGQAYGQYF. In nucleotides, the CDR3 is TGTGCCAGCTCCCCGAGGGGCCAGGCCTACGGGCAGTACTTC.

This clonotype was picked up one time. This chain connects TRBV10-3 to TRBJ2-5, with unresolved D. CDR3 length: 14 amino acids. Germline V gene sequence: CDR1 ENHRY, CDR2 SYGVKD. The V gene lost 2 bases and the J gene lost 2 bases, with 9 bases spanning the gap. CDR3 sequence reads: CAISEIRLQETQYF. The DNA of the CDR3 is TGTGCCATCAGTGAGATCAGATTGCAAGAGACCCAGTACTTC.

The chain links TRBV15 to TRBJ1-1, with TRBD1 as a possible D gene (5 bases). Trimming removed 0 bases at V and 10 bases at J, with 24 bases between. Germline CDR1 is LNHNV and CDR2 is YYDKDF (reference sequence). The CDR3 loop spans 17 amino acids. CDR3 amino acids: CATSRDSKQAIPPGAFF. The CDR3 bases are TGTGCCACCAGCAGAGATAGTAAACAGGCCATTCCACCCGGAGCTTTCTTT.

This clonotype was detected many times. J is TRBJ2-5 and V is TRBV20-1; D is ambiguous. This CDR3 spans 12 amino acids. The V end lost 6 bases, the J end lost 1 base, and 9 bases lay between the germline ends. Germline V lookup: CDR1 DFQATT, CDR2 SNEGSKA (reference sequence). CDR3: CSARSTQETQYF. The CDR3 DNA reads as TGCAGTGCGAGGTCCACCCAAGAGACCCAGTACTTC.

V gene TRBV4-2 combines with J gene TRBJ1-4; 8 bases match TRBD1. The trim removed 1 base at V and 8 bases at J, leaving 6 bases unmatched. CDR3 length: 15 amino acids. CDR1 and CDR2 (germline): LGHNA, YNFKEQ. CDR3 DNA sequence: TGTGCCAGCAGCCAAGTACAGGGGGAGAAGGAAAAACTGTTTTTT. Protein: CASSQVQGEKEKLFF.

The chain uses TRBV5-6 and TRBJ2-1, with TRBD2 matching 15 bases. V shed 1 base, J shed 10 bases, and the junction held 6 bases outside the gene matches. The CDR3 consists of 16 residues. The germline V gene encodes CDR1 SGHDT and CDR2 YYEEEE. CDR3 bases: TGTGCCAGCAGCTTGTTTCCGGGACTAGCGGGAGGAGAGCAGTTCTTC. Protein sequence: CASSLFPGLAGGEQFF.

This clonotype was detected many times. V is TRBV7-9 and J is TRBJ2-7; D gene ambiguous. V shed 8 bases and J shed 2 bases, with 10 bases lying between them. Germline V gives CDR1 SEHNR, CDR2 FQNEAQ (reference sequence). The CDR3 has 12 residues. The CDR3 region has the DNA TGTGCCAGCCAACGCGCCACCTACGAGCAGTACTTC. Protein sequence: CASQRATYEQYF.

As for this clonotype: The conserved final phenylalanine or tryptophan is absent from the CDR3, which likely points to a read error. The chain uses TRBV5-1 and TRBJ1-5; D is possibly TRBD1 (5 bases). The CDR3 is 14 residues long. Germline V lookup: CDR1 SGHRS, CDR2 YFSETQ. The V gene lost 4 bases and the J gene lost 6 bases, with 14 bases spanning the gap. CDR3 amino acids: CASSQGGEGQPQHL. Here the CDR3 DNA reads TGCGCCAGCAGCCAGGGTGGGGAAGGTCAGCCCCAGCATCTT.

This clonotype showed up just once. This sequence joins TRBV3-1 and TRBJ1-1; TRBD1 matches 10 bases. The V gene's germline CDR1 is LGHDT and CDR2 YNNKEL (reference sequence). The CDR3 covers 15 residues. Trimming at V came to 1 base and at J to 5 bases, leaving 4 bases not matched to a gene. The CDR3 DNA reads TGTGCCAGCAGCCAAGCCGGACAGGGGGGGACTGAAGCTTTCTTT. Protein product: CASSQAGQGGTEAFF.

The sample holds many counts of this clonotype. This sequence joins TRBV28 and TRBJ1-3; 8 nucleotides line up with TRBD1. With 5 bases clipped from V and 0 bases from J, the junction kept 6 bases outside the gene matches. Germline assignment: CDR1 MDHEN and CDR2 SYDVKM. The CDR3 totals 16 residues. The CDR3 loop reads CASSDLTGVSGNTIYF. DNA of the CDR3: TGTGCCAGCAGTGACCTGACAGGGGTCTCTGGAAACACCATATATTTT.

This clonotype showed up just a few times. The gene calls are TRBV4-1 and TRBJ2-7; D is uncertain. V lost 4 bases and J 2 bases, leaving 12 bases between the germline ends. The CDR3 covers 14 residues. Germline V CDR1 and CDR2: MGHRA, YSYEKL. Written as DNA, the CDR3 is TGCGCCAGCAGCCGGACGGAACCCGCCTACGAGCAGTACTTC. It specifies CASSRTEPAYEQYF.

The sample holds many counts of this clonotype. The chain combines TRBV7-9 with TRBJ2-7, with TRBD2 identical over 8 bases. The trim removed 1 base at V and 2 bases at J, leaving 1 base unmatched. CDR1 and CDR2 from the germline V gene are SEHNR and FQNEAQ (reference sequence). The CDR3 loop spans 14 amino acids. The CDR3 DNA sequence: TGTGCCAGCAGCTTAGTCGGGAGGGCCTACGAGCAGTACTTC. Translating gives CASSLVGRAYEQYF.

This clonotype was seen ten or more times. The chain carries TRBV20-1 and TRBJ1-2, with TRBD1 matching 7 bases. V dropped 5 bases and J dropped 0; count of bases not matched to a gene: 9. Germline-derived CDR1 and CDR2 are DFQATT and SNEGSKA (reference sequence). The CDR3 has 15 amino acids. The DNA of the CDR3 is TGCAGTGCTCCTCGACAGGGCCTGTCTAACTATGGCTACACCTTC. The encoded protein is CSAPRQGLSNYGYTF.

There are a few counts of this clonotype. The rearrangement links TRBV19 to TRBJ2-7; TRBD1 matches 9 bases. Germline V CDR1 and CDR2: LNHDA, SQIVND (reference sequence). The CDR3 is 14 residues long. V was pared by 8 bases and J by 2 bases, with 7 bases of the junction left unmatched. The CDR3: CASEPGQGTYEQYF. In DNA form, the CDR3 reads TGTGCCAGTGAACCGGGACAGGGAACCTACGAGCAGTACTTC.

This clonotype was counted many times. J is TRBJ2-1 and V is TRBV6-1, with 12 bases that match TRBD2. Unmatched junction bases numbered 16, after V lost 7 bases and J lost 12 bases. Germline V CDR1 and CDR2: MNHNS, SASEGT. This CDR3 has 16 residues. The CDR3 DNA reads as TGTGCCAGCACCCAAAGATGGACTAGCGGGAACCTAGGGCAGTTCTTC. Protein sequence: CASTQRWTSGNLGQFF.

This clonotype was observed a handful of times. This rearrangement joins TRBV20-1 to TRBJ2-1; 10 nucleotides line up with TRBD2. This CDR3 spans 14 amino acids. Germline V gives CDR1 DFQATT, CDR2 SNEGSKA (reference sequence). After removal of 4 bases from V and 8 bases from J, the junction contained 8 bases not matched to a gene. CDR3 DNA: TGCAGTGCTACCCCTAGCGGGAGAGGCGATGAGCAGTTCTTC. This gives the protein CSATPSGRGDEQFF.

At least ten counts were recorded for this clonotype. The chain recombines TRBV5-8 with TRBJ1-5; no clear D. From germline, CDR1 is SGHTS and CDR2 YDEGEE. The CDR3 has 16 amino acids. V lost 4 bases and J lost 0, with 14 bases in between. CDR3 DNA: TGTGCCAGCAGCAAACTTGTCCCCATTAGCAATCAGCCCCAGCATTTT. Translation gives CASSKLVPISNQPQHF.

The rearrangement uses TRBV27 and TRBJ2-7; D possibly corresponds to TRBD2 (5 bases). The CDR3 sequence is 14 residues long. Germline V gives CDR1 MNHEY, CDR2 SMNVEV (reference sequence). V lost 5 bases and J 5 bases, leaving 16 bases between the germline ends. The CDR3 DNA reads TGTGCCAGCAGTCCCACACGGGGAACCCACGAGCAGTACTTC. Translated, it gives CASSPTRGTHEQYF.